These T cell receptor beta chains were read from a single sample in a study of shared clonotypes between healthy human individuals. Only in-frame clones appear in the TCRdb table, and some are missing; sequencing was by immunoSEQ multiplex PCR. This repertoire shows about 980,000 clones, less than 85% found once; its top ten account for around 1.5%. Sequencing was done on a sample of memory CD4+ T cells sorted from blood. The receptors here all came from a man aged 18 to 29 in good health. Both conserved end residues are part of each CDR3. A D gene is named only where the DNA matches it firmly. Where a row states a size, it is once, few, many or the class of an expanded clone; other rows omit it.

>TRBD1|TRBV27|TRBJ2-5|14|.
CASSPTGGWETQYF
TGTGCCAGCAGTCCGACAGGGGGCTGGGAGACCCAGTACTTC
>.|TRBV18|TRBJ1-2|15|.
CASSLLDSYNYGYTF
TGTGCCAGCTCACTACTAGACAGCTATAACTATGGCTACACCTTC
>.|TRBV27|TRBJ2-3|15|.
CASTQSGRHTDTQYF
TGTGCCAGCACACAATCCGGGAGACACACAGATACGCAGTATTTT
>.|TRBV7-9|TRBJ1-1|14|.
CASSVMQGRTEAFF
TGTGCCAGCAGCGTTATGCAGGGACGGACTGAAGCTTTCTTT
>.|TRBV20-1|TRBJ2-5|11|.
CSGRWLGTQYF
TGCAGTGGCAGATGGTTAGGGACCCAGTACTTC
>TRBD2|TRBV27|TRBJ2-7|15|.
CASSLSLAGSYEQYF
TGTGCCAGCAGTTTATCACTAGCGGGCTCCTACGAGCAGTACTTC
>.|TRBV4-1|TRBJ2-7|18|.
CASSQAASIGLRPYEQYF
TGCGCCAGCAGCCAAGCCGCGTCGATAGGGTTGAGACCCTACGAGCAGTACTTC
>TRBD2|TRBV6-1|TRBJ2-5|13|.
CAGREGLQETQYF
TGTGCCGGCAGGGAGGGGTTACAAGAGACCCAGTACTTC
>TRBD1|TRBV5-6|TRBJ1-2|14|.
CASSLLQTGRYYYF
TGTGCCAGCAGCTTGCTCCAGACAGGGCGCTACTACTACTTC
>.|TRBV10-3|TRBJ2-7|14|.
CALRDGADSYEQYF
TGTGCCTTACGTGACGGGGCCGACTCCTACGAGCAGTACTTC
>.|TRBV6-4|TRBJ2-4|14|.
CASRKGTRGNIQYF
TGTGCCAGCAGGAAAGGGACCAGGGGCAACATTCAGTACTTC
>TRBD1|TRBV12-5|TRBJ2-5|14|many
CASAWTGTQETQYF
TGTGCTAGTGCCTGGACAGGGACACAAGAGACCCAGTACTTC
>.|TRBV4-1|TRBJ2-3|17|.
CASSQDGGGTARDTQYF
TGCGCCAGCAGCCAAGATGGCGGCGGGACCGCCAGAGATACGCAGTATTTT
>.|TRBV6-5|TRBJ2-3|13|once
CASSRGLGDTQYF
TGTGCCAGCAGTCGTGGGCTAGGGGATACGCAGTATTTT
>.|TRBV6-1|TRBJ2-5|13|.
CASRPRTQETQYF
TGTGCCAGCAGACCTAGGACTCAAGAGACCCAGTACTTC
>.|TRBV20-1|TRBJ2-5|11|.
CSHLREETQYF
TGCAGTCACTTGCGGGAAGAGACCCAGTACTTC
>.|TRBV5-1|TRBJ2-3|11|.
CASEGTDTQYF
TGCGCCAGCGAGGGCACAGATACGCAGTATTTT
>TRBD1|TRBV28|TRBJ1-5|15|.
CASSLFRGRVEPQHF
TGTGCCAGCAGTTTATTCAGGGGGCGAGTGGAGCCCCAGCATTTT
>TRBD1|TRBV19|TRBJ2-7|15|few
CASSDTGGAPYEQYF
TGTGCCAGTAGTGATACAGGGGGCGCGCCCTACGAGCAGTACTTC
>TRBD1|TRBV29-1|TRBJ2-7|11|.
CSVVRGTGLFF
TGCAGCGTTGTAAGAGGGACAGGACTCTTTTTC
>.|TRBV5-6|TRBJ2-1|14|.
CASSLVSSSNEQFF
TGTGCCAGCAGCTTGGTTTCCTCTTCCAATGAGCAGTTCTTC
>TRBD2|TRBV7-2|TRBJ2-7|15|.
CASSRGALAAYEQYF
TGTGCCAGCAGCCGAGGGGCACTAGCGGCATACGAGCAGTACTTC
>TRBD1|TRBV6-1|TRBJ2-1|14|.
CASTIGQVYNEQFF
TGTGCCAGCACCATCGGACAGGTTTACAATGAGCAGTTCTTC
>.|TRBV7-9|TRBJ1-1|14|.
CASSSGTVNTEAFF
TGTGCCAGCAGCTCCGGGACTGTCAACACTGAAGCTTTCTTT
>.|TRBV9|TRBJ2-7|13|few
CASSGPEAYEQYF
TGTGCCAGCAGCGGCCCAGAGGCCTACGAGCAGTACTTC
>.|TRBV28|TRBJ2-5|16|.
CASSPPGIGTPETQYF
TGTGCCAGCAGTCCCCCCGGGATAGGGACGCCAGAGACCCAGTACTTC
>TRBD1|TRBV4-1|TRBJ2-1|14|.
CASSQGTGYNEQFF
TGCGCCAGCAGCCAAGGGACAGGGTACAATGAGCAGTTCTTC
>.|TRBV15|TRBJ2-5|14|.
CATSRGGGEETQYF
TGTGCCACCAGCAGAGGGGGTGGGGAAGAGACCCAGTACTTC
>.|TRBV19|TRBJ2-5|14|.
CASSTVRGLETQYF
TGTGCCAGTAGTACCGTTAGGGGTTTAGAGACCCAGTACTTC
>TRBD2|TRBV6-1|TRBJ2-5|16|once
CASSAGLAGGHETQYF
TGTGCCAGCAGTGCGGGACTAGCGGGAGGGCATGAGACCCAGTACTTC
>.|TRBV10-3|TRBJ1-4|15|.
CAISPSGGTNEKLFF
TGTGCCATCAGCCCATCGGGGGGGACTAATGAAAAACTGTTTTTT
>.|TRBV29-1|TRBJ1-1|13|once
CSAMTGMNTEAFF
TGCAGCGCCATGACAGGTATGAACACTGAAGCTTTCTTT
>.|TRBV28|TRBJ1-2|12|.
CASTALNYGYTF
TGTGCCAGCACCGCCTTAAACTATGGCTACACCTTC
>.|TRBV29-1|TRBJ2-1|15|.
CSVPKSGLSYNEQFF
TGCAGCGTTCCAAAGTCGGGTCTATCCTACAATGAGCAGTTCTTC
>.|TRBV10-3|TRBJ2-2|15|.
CATRIEHGYPGELFF
TGTGCCACCCGAATAGAACATGGTTACCCCGGGGAGCTGTTTTTT
>TRBD1|TRBV10-3|TRBJ2-5|14|.
CAISGTGGVETQYF
TGTGCCATCAGTGGGACAGGGGGCGTGGAGACCCAGTACTTC
>TRBD1|TRBV2|TRBJ1-2|14|once
CASSLVDRGRDYTF
TGTGCCAGCAGCCTAGTGGACAGGGGACGAGACTACACCTTC
>.|TRBV4-3|TRBJ2-7|16|.
CASSLGASLSEPEQYF
TGCGCCAGCAGCCTCGGAGCTAGCTTGTCGGAACCCGAGCAGTACTTC
>.|TRBV7-2|TRBJ2-3|15|.
CASSLDGSKTDTQYF
TGTGCCAGCAGCTTAGACGGGAGCAAAACAGATACGCAGTATTTT
>.|TRBV5-8|TRBJ1-5|13|.
CASSGGLNQPQHF
TGTGCCAGCAGCGGGGGTCTCAATCAGCCCCAGCATTTT
>TRBD1|TRBV29-1|TRBJ2-7|12|.
CSVRGQGYEQYF
TGCAGCGTTAGGGGACAGGGATACGAGCAGTACTTC
>TRBD2|TRBV30|TRBJ2-3|14|.
CAWSEGLAEDTQYF
TGTGCCTGGAGTGAGGGACTAGCTGAAGATACGCAGTATTTT
>TRBD1|TRBV5-5|TRBJ1-5|14|many
CASSWQDRDQPQHF
TGTGCCAGCAGCTGGCAGGACAGGGATCAGCCCCAGCATTTT
>TRBD1|TRBV5-1|TRBJ1-3|18|.
CASSHWGLRDSSGNTIYF
TGCGCCAGCAGCCATTGGGGGCTCCGGGACAGCTCTGGAAACACCATATATTTT
>.|TRBV2|TRBJ2-3|15|.
CASSEGWPSTDTQYF
TGTGCCAGCAGTGAAGGTTGGCCGAGCACAGATACGCAGTATTTT